This T cell receptor beta chain was captured in a study of identical twins. This clonotype was counted at least ten times. Template switching (which added a universal primer site) was used, and cDNA carried unique molecular identifiers. MiXCR was run by TCRdb on the 5' RACE reads, yielding one entry per CDR3 protein. The sample yields approximately 680,000 distinct CDR3 sequences, under 8.5% seen once. Germline assignment: CDR1 SGHVS and CDR2 FQNEAQ. CDR3 size: 14 residues. Deletions cut 4 bases from V and 6 bases from J, with 14 bases between. The data also belong to a second study, concerning yellow fever vaccine responses in identical twins.

The source of this sequence is a woman aged 18-29 years in good health. Sequenced: PBMCs. V and J are TRBV7-8 and TRBJ2-3; D is ambiguous. The CDR3 sequence: CASSSTGRGDTQYF. CDR3 nucleotides: TGTGCCAGCAGCTCCACGGGCAGAGGTGATACGCAGTATTTT.